The sequence of this TCR beta chain was determined in a study of Graves' ophthalmopathy and Graves' hyperthyroidism (dated by TCRdb to 2016 to 2019). At the level of the whole study: Stable hyperthyroidism was defined as no progression to ophthalmopathy within 18 months of follow-up. The independent validation cohort included about 19 hyperthyroidism patients plus 17 patients who later progressed from hyperthyroidism to ophthalmopathy. Once sampling was done, hyperthyroidism patients were given methimazole at a starting dose of 30 mg daily, while ophthalmopathy patients were given high-dose intravenous methylprednisolone. In total, some 140 blood samples were TCR-sequenced: 43 ophthalmopathy, about 75 hyperthyroidism and about 17 hyperthyroidism-to-ophthalmopathy patients. To tell Graves' ophthalmopathy apart from Graves' hyperthyroidism, and to predict which patients would progress to ophthalmopathy, the study relied on TCR beta repertoire signatures. To explore V-J signatures that distinguish ophthalmopathy from hyperthyroidism, a discovery set of under 110 patients was enrolled, made up of 43 with ophthalmopathy and fewer than 60 with stable hyperthyroidism. In about six hyperthyroidism patients, the T-cell repertoire of thyroid tissue was compared with the T-cell repertoire of blood. Study-wide conclusions, independent of this receptor: In cross-validation, the 13-signature model distinguished ophthalmopathy from stable hyperthyroidism with more than 85% sensitivity and roughly 81% specificity, while in the test set the corresponding values were approximately 80% and 75%. Sample size was not predetermined statistically, and investigators were not blinded to group allocation. In validation, the model predicted ophthalmopathy progression with 55% to 71% sensitivity and approximately 72% specificity; eleven to twelve predicted patients were CT-confirmed with GO in a median of around 6 months. Most expanded thyroid clonotypes with a frequency above 0.001 also appeared in blood, which suggests that blood repertoires may reflect the immune response in the thyroid.

Germline trimming amounts to 6 bases on V and 4 bases on J, with 14 as the count of junction bases outside the gene matches. The CDR3 sequence holds 16 residues, the cysteine and phenylalanine included. Only the CDR3 part of the read is kept: 48 bases, read in frame from the first base. This clonotype was recorded many times. What this receptor recognizes is not known. No base quality information exists; no much larger clone differs at one position. For repertoire sequencing, TCR beta CDR3 regions were amplified from RNA transcripts. A first-round RT-PCR used HTBI primers with the Qiagen OneStep RT-PCR kit, followed by a second-round multiplex PCR, size selection and purification. Libraries were sequenced on an Illumina HiSeq2000 using paired-end 100 bp reads. The authors processed their data as follows. SOAPnuke was used to process the reads, removing any read that contained adapters or uncalled bases, had a mean Phred below 15, or lacked an exact match to the constant primer or identifier. COPE v1.2.5 was used to merge high-quality paired reads. Clonotypes were defined as unique nucleotide sequences and were aligned to IMGT TRB V, D and J references using MiTCR v1.1. Analysis was restricted to V-J combinations with a frequency above 0.0001, which covered 98% to 99.2% of repertoires. A TCR clonal expansion and chaos score per V-J combination was defined as the ratio of F50 clonal expansion to chaos observed in the TCRdist matrix. Welch's t-statistics and random forest were used to narrow the features down to about a dozen V-J combinations, which were then fed into a naive Bayes classifier. The Morisita-Horn index was used to measure how similar the thyroid and blood repertoires were. TCRdb trimmed the raw reads at Q25, called clones with MiXCR and kept productive beta chains. CDR3 protein sequences are deduplicated, and each keeps its most common genes and DNA. TCRdb, not the authors, supplied the V and J calls. Recorded for this sample are 500,000 to 700,000 distinct CDR3 sequences; approximately 37% of them occurred a single time. Roughly 4% of the sample rests with the top ten.

Hyperthyroidism patients were newly diagnosed, with disease duration under 2 months, and aged 18 to 65 years. Patients with other autoimmune diseases, uncontrolled infections, pregnancy or lactation were excluded. Clinical symptoms, serum thyroxine, TRAb, thyroid ultrasound and orbital computed tomography were used for diagnosis. Trizol reagent was used to extract the total RNA, and its quality was then checked on an Agilent 2100 Bioanalyzer. This receptor chain uses TRBV12-3 or TRBV12-4 and TRBJ1-2, with 7 central nucleotides matching TRBD1. The sequence derives from an adult man with Graves' hyperthyroidism. The specimen was peripheral blood or thyroid tissue (not recorded which). At the DNA level, the sequence is TGTGCCAGCAGCTCTTCTAAAAGGGGGCGGGGCTATGGCTACACCTTC. The resulting protein is CASSSSKRGRGYGYTF.